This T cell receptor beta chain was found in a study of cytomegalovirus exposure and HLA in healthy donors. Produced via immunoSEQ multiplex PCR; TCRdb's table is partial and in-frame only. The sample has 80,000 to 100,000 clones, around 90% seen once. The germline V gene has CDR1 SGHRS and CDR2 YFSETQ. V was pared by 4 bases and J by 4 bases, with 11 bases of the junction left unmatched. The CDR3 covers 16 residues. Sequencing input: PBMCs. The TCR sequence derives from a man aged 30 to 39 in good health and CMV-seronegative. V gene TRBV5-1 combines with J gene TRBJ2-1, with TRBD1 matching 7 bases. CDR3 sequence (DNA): TGCGCCAGCAGCACCGCCCAAACAGGGGTTTACAATGAGCAGTTCTTC. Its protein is CASSTAQTGVYNEQFF.